One sample yielded the 2 T cell receptor beta chains listed below, sequenced in a study of blood T cell repertoires in COVID-19. Profiling relied on immunoSEQ multiplex PCR, and the TCRdb table lists in-frame clones only, not all of them. The table includes about 240,000 clones, around 90% detected once. The sequencing input was peripheral blood. The source of these receptors is a woman under 40 with acute or convalescent COVID-19.

The chain couples TRBV30 to TRBJ2-2; 9 nucleotides match TRBD2. The ends lost 4 bases at V and 0 bases at J; junction bases unmatched: 3. CDR1 is GTSNPN and CDR2 is SVGIG in the germline V gene (reference sequence). The CDR3 loop spans 15 amino acids. The DNA for the CDR3 is TGTGCCTGGACCCTAGCGGGGCCGAACACCGGGGAGCTGTTTTTT. Residues: CAWTLAGPNTGELFF.

The V and J genes are TRBV5-1 and TRBJ2-2; 7 bases match TRBD1. V lost 2 bases to trimming and J lost 11 bases; unmatched junction nucleotides: 12. The germline V gene encodes CDR1 SGHRS and CDR2 YFSETQ. The CDR3 length is 15 residues. Here the CDR3 DNA reads TGCGCCAGCAGCTTCGGAACAGGGGACGCGAGAGAGCTGTTTTTT. It codes for CASSFGTGDARELFF. The full variable domain, its missing parts supplied by reference TRBV5-1 and TRBJ2-2, is KAGVTQTPRYLIKTRGQQVTLSCSPISGHRSVSWYQQTPGQGLQFLFEYFSETQRNKGNFPGRFSGRQFSNSRSEMNVSTLELGDSALYLCASSFGTGDARELFFGEGSRLTVL.